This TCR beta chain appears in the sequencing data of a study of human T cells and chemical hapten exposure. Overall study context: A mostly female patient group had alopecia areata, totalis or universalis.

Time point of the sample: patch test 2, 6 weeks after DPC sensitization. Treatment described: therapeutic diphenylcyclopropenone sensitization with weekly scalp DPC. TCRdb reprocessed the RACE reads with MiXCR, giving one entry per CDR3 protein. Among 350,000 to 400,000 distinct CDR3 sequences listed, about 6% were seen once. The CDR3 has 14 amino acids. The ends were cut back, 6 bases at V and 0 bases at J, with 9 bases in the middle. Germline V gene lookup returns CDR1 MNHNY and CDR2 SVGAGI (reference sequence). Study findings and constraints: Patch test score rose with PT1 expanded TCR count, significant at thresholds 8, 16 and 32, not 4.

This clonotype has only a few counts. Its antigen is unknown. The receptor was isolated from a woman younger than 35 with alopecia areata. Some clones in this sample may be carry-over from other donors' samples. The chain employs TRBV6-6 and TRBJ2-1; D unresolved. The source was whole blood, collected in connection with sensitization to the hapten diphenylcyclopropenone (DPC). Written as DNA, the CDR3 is TGTGCCAGCAGCTACACAAGCTCCTACAATGAGCAGTTCTTC. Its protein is CASSYTSSYNEQFF.